The 26 T cell receptor beta chains listed next were all sequenced from one sample in a study of technical replicates of blood from a handful of donors. Profiled with immunoSEQ multiplex PCR; TCRdb holds only in-frame clones, not every one. The sample consists of tens of thousands of clones, approximately 92% of them appearing once. Sequences were obtained from T cells isolated from PBMCs. These receptors were collected from a human donor in good health.

The gene calls are TRBV7-3 and TRBJ2-7, with D possibly TRBD2 on 6 matching bases. Germline CDR1 reads SGHTA; CDR2 reads FQGTGA. V shed 8 bases and J shed 6 bases, with 14 bases lying between them. This CDR3 spans 12 amino acids. Here the CDR3 reads CASATQGGEQYF. The DNA of the CDR3 is TGTGCCAGCGCCACTCAGGGAGGCGAGCAGTACTTC.

The chain recombines TRBV27 with TRBJ2-3; D unclear. V lost 4 bases and J lost 10, with 12 bases in between. The length of the CDR3 is 12 residues. Per the germline V gene, CDR1 is MNHEY and CDR2 is SMNVEV (reference sequence). The DNA of the CDR3 is TGTGCCAGCAGTTCTACTCAAAAAGCGCAGTATTTT. This gives the protein CASSSTQKAQYF.

This clone was detected a few times. This rearrangement joins TRBV4-1 to TRBJ1-5; D unresolved. CDR3 length equals 17 residues. Germline V lookup: CDR1 MGHRA, CDR2 YSYEKL. V gave up 1 base and J gave up 0 bases, with 13 bases separating them. The CDR3 sequence is CASSQGWSLYSNQPQHF. The CDR3 DNA is TGCGCCAGCAGCCAAGGCTGGTCGCTCTATAGCAATCAGCCCCAGCATTTT.

This sequence joins TRBV2 and TRBJ2-5, with 11 bases that match TRBD2. V lost 2 bases to trimming and J lost 2 bases; unmatched junction nucleotides: 7. The length of the CDR3 is 17 residues. The germline V gene encodes CDR1 SNHLY and CDR2 FYNNEI. The DNA of the CDR3 is TGTGCCAGCAGTGAACTTAGCGGGAGGGTAAGACAAGAGACCCAGTACTTC. Translating it yields CASSELSGRVRQETQYF.

The chain couples TRBV29-1 to TRBJ2-7, with D uncertain. Trimming removed 3 bases from V and 4 bases from J, with 10 bases in between. This CDR3 is 12 amino acids long. Looked up from germline, CDR1 is SQVTM and CDR2 is ANQGSEA. The DNA for the CDR3 is TGCAGCGTTGAGGGTGTGAGGTACGAGCAGTACTTC. This gives the protein CSVEGVRYEQYF.

The chain recombines TRBV7-8 with TRBJ2-1; D might be TRBD2 (6 bases). Trimming removed 3 bases at V and 3 bases at J, with 6 bases between. Germline assignment: CDR1 SGHVS and CDR2 FQNEAQ. The CDR3 covers 13 residues. CDR3 loop: CASSLTSYNEQFF. Here the CDR3 DNA reads TGTGCCAGCAGCTTGACTAGCTACAATGAGCAGTTCTTC. Complete variable domain (other parts from reference TRBV7-8 and TRBJ2-1): GAGVSQSPRYKVAKRGQDVALRCDPISGHVSLFWYQQALGQGPEFLTYFQNEAQLDKSGLPSDRFFAERPEGSVSTLKIQRTQQEDSAVYLCASSLTSYNEQFFGPGTRLTVL.

The genes are TRBV7-9 and TRBJ2-2; no firm D call. With 5 bases removed from V and 7 bases from J, the gap between germline ends came to 14 bases. Germline V lookup: CDR1 SEHNR, CDR2 FQNEAQ (reference sequence). CDR3 length equals 14 residues. The CDR3 DNA reads TGTGCCAGCAGCATTAAAGTGGAGATCGGGGAGCTGTTTTTT. It translates to CASSIKVEIGELFF.

The rearrangement joins TRBV5-4 to TRBJ2-2; 8 nucleotides line up with TRBD1. J lost 5 bases, V lost 4 bases, and 10 bases had no gene match. Germline V gives CDR1 SGHNT, CDR2 YYREEE (reference sequence). The CDR3 runs to 16 residues. CDR3 sequence reads: CASSGPGTGMTGELFF. The CDR3 DNA reads TGTGCCAGCAGCGGACCCGGGACAGGCATGACCGGGGAGCTGTTTTTT. Full variable domain (missing parts from reference TRBV5-4 and TRBJ2-2): ETGVTQSPTHLIKTRGQQVTLRCSSQSGHNTVSWYQQALGQGPQFIFQYYREEENGRGNFPPRFSGLQFPNYSSELNVNALELDDSALYLCASSGPGTGMTGELFFGEGSRLTVL.

The V gene is TRBV6-1, the J gene TRBJ2-4; tentative D call: TRBD1 (6 bases). Trimming cost V 2 bases and J 8 bases, with 19 bases left between them. The CDR3 runs to 16 residues. From germline, CDR1 is MNHNS and CDR2 SASEGT. The DNA for the CDR3 is TGTGCCAGCAGTGAATTTCGGGACACCCTAGGGGACATTCAGTACTTC. It encodes CASSEFRDTLGDIQYF.

The chain employs TRBV11-2 and TRBJ2-7; tentatively, D is TRBD1 (5 bases). V was clipped by 3 bases and J by 2 bases, with 17 bases between them. This CDR3 is built from 16 residues. In germline, CDR1 is SGHAT, CDR2 FQNNGV. In DNA form, the CDR3 reads TGTGCCAGCAGCTTTGATCATGCAGGGTTGACCTACGAGCAGTACTTC. Protein: CASSFDHAGLTYEQYF. Using reference TRBV11-2 and TRBJ2-7 for the parts outside the CDR3, the full variable domain is EAGVAQSPRYKIIEKRQSVAFWCNPISGHATLYWYQQILGQGPKLLIQFQNNGVVDDSQLPKDRFSAERLKGVDSTLKIQPAKLEDSAVYLCASSFDHAGLTYEQYFGPGTRLTVT.

V gene TRBV7-3 combines with J gene TRBJ1-1; 7 bases match TRBD1. With V trimmed by 2 bases and J by 1 base, 4 bases remained unmatched. Germline lookup yields CDR1 SGHTA and CDR2 FQGTGA. CDR3 length: 15 residues. DNA of the CDR3: TGTGCCAGCAGCTTACTACAGGGGAAGAACACTGAAGCTTTCTTT. This gives the protein CASSLLQGKNTEAFF.

The chain employs TRBV6-6 and TRBJ2-5; 11 nucleotides align to TRBD2. The germline CDR1 and CDR2 sequences are MNHNY and SVGAGI (reference sequence). The V segment lost 5 bases and the J segment 2 bases; nucleotides outside the gene matches: 4. CDR3 length: 15 amino acids. CDR3 in DNA: TGTGCCAGCAGTGGGGGGACTAGCGGACAAGAGACCCAGTACTTC. This codes for CASSGGTSGQETQYF.

V gene TRBV11-1 combines with J gene TRBJ1-2, with TRBD1 identical over 7 bases. The J segment lost 5 bases and the V segment lost 0 bases, leaving 6 bases of the junction unmatched. The CDR3 sequence is 15 residues long. Germline CDR1 is SGHAT and CDR2 is FQDESV (reference sequence). In DNA, the CDR3 is TGTGCCAGCAGCTTAGCGACAGGGAACCCGTATGGCTACACCTTC. Translating gives CASSLATGNPYGYTF.

The chain combines TRBV19 with TRBJ1-5; 7 bases align to TRBD1. CDR1 and CDR2 (germline): LNHDA, SQIVND (reference sequence). The CDR3 length is 15 residues. Trimming removed 5 bases from V and 4 bases from J; junction bases left unmatched: 8. The CDR3 region has the DNA TGTGCCAGTAGTTTCCCCGACAGGGCAAATCAGCCCCAGCATTTT. Its translation: CASSFPDRANQPQHF. Full variable domain (missing parts from reference TRBV19 and TRBJ1-5): DGGITQSPKYLFRKEGQNVTLSCEQNLNHDAMYWYRQDPGQGLRLIYYSQIVNDFQKGDIAEGYSVSREKKESFPLTVTSAQKNPTAFYLCASSFPDRANQPQHFGDGTRLSIL.

The chain is built from TRBV29-1 and TRBJ1-1; D is possibly TRBD1 (5 bases). CDR3 length equals 14 residues. Germline CDR1 and CDR2: SQVTM and ANQGSEA. Trimming took 6 bases from V and 1 from J, leaving 15 bases between them. The CDR3 DNA follows: TGCAGCGTGGGCCGGGGGGAGAGGAACACTGAAGCTTTCTTT. Encoded protein: CSVGRGERNTEAFF. Supplemented by reference TRBV29-1 and TRBJ1-1, the full variable domain reads SAVISQKPSRDICQRGTSLTIQCQVDSQVTMMFWYRQQPGQSLTLIATANQGSEATYESGFVIDKFPISRPNLTFSTLTVSNMSPEDSSIYLCSVGRGERNTEAFFGQGTRLTVV.

This chain links TRBV4-3 with TRBJ1-5, with D possibly matching TRBD1 (5 bases). Trimming shortened V by 1 base and J by 2 bases, and 9 bases separated the two germline ends. The CDR3 covers 15 residues. Germline assignment: CDR1 LGHNA and CDR2 YSLEER. The CDR3 protein is CASSQVWGGNQPQHF. The CDR3, as DNA: TGCGCCAGCAGCCAAGTTTGGGGGGGCAATCAGCCCCAGCATTTT.

The chain carries TRBV15 and TRBJ2-7; 7 bases are shared with TRBD1. V shed 1 base and J 1 base; nucleotides not matched to a gene: 1. CDR1 and CDR2 (germline): LNHNV, YYDKDF (reference sequence). The CDR3 covers 14 residues. In DNA, the CDR3 is TGTGCCACCAGCAGAGGGGGACAGTCCTACGAGCAGTACTTC. Protein product: CATSRGGQSYEQYF.

The chain employs TRBV9 and TRBJ2-1, with TRBD1 matching over 9 bases. V trimming: 4 bases; J trimming: 3 bases; junction bases outside the gene matches: 2. The V gene's germline CDR1 is SGDLS and CDR2 YYNGEE. The CDR3 sequence is 14 residues long. As DNA, the CDR3 is TGTGCCAGCAGCTTGGGACAGGGCTACAATGAGCAGTTCTTC. Translated: CASSLGQGYNEQFF.

This clone appeared a single time. The rearrangement links TRBV27 to TRBJ2-5, with 9 bases fitting TRBD2. CDR3 length equals 15 residues. Germline values: CDR1 MNHEY, CDR2 SMNVEV (reference sequence). The J segment lost 5 bases and the V segment lost 6 bases, leaving 10 bases of the junction unmatched. CDR3 sequence: CASRPSSGVLETQYF. The CDR3, as DNA: TGTGCCAGCAGACCATCTAGCGGGGTTCTTGAGACCCAGTACTTC.

The V call is TRBV6-5, the J call TRBJ2-1, with 12 bases identical to TRBD2. CDR1 is MNHEY and CDR2 is SVGAGI in the germline V gene. This CDR3 region has 14 residues. V gave up 5 bases and J gave up 5 bases; unmatched junction bases: 1. CDR3 bases: TGTGCCAGCAGTCTAGCGGGAGGGGACAATGAGCAGTTCTTC. It specifies CASSLAGGDNEQFF.

The V call is TRBV18, the J call TRBJ2-2; tentatively, D is TRBD2 (5 bases). Trimming pared 3 bases from V and 2 bases from J, leaving 13 bases between. This CDR3 has 16 residues. Germline-derived CDR1 and CDR2 are KGHSH and LQKENI. In nucleotides, the CDR3 is TGTGCCAGCTCACCGCAGCGGACTCAAAACACCGGGGAGCTGTTTTTT. Amino acid sequence: CASSPQRTQNTGELFF.

The chain employs TRBV2 and TRBJ2-5, with 10 nucleotides matching TRBD2. CDR3 length: 17 amino acids. V lost 6 bases to trimming and J lost 5 bases; unmatched junction nucleotides: 15. The germline CDR1 and CDR2 sequences are SNHLY and FYNNEI. The CDR3 coding sequence is TGTGCCAGCAGGACCGGGACTAGCGCCCCGGGGAGGGAGACCCAGTACTTC. Protein: CASRTGTSAPGRETQYF.

The gene calls are TRBV7-7 and TRBJ2-5; maybe TRBD1 (5 bases). The CDR3 contains 14 residues. In germline, CDR1 is SSHAT, CDR2 FNYEAQ (reference sequence). Trimming took off 1 base at V and 3 bases at J, with 9 bases between the two ends. The CDR3 here is CASSLEAGKETQYF. Written as DNA, the CDR3 is TGTGCCAGCAGCTTAGAAGCAGGGAAAGAGACCCAGTACTTC.

The V and J genes are TRBV27 and TRBJ2-7; D may be TRBD2 (5 bases). Germline V CDR1 and CDR2: MNHEY, SMNVEV (reference sequence). This CDR3 has 14 residues. Trimming left V 3 bases short and J 2 bases short, with 11 bases between. CDR3 sequence reads: CASSFKGGPYEQYF. DNA of the CDR3: TGTGCCAGCAGTTTTAAAGGAGGTCCCTACGAGCAGTACTTC.

The V and J genes are TRBV4-1 and TRBJ2-5, with 10 bases aligning to TRBD1. CDR1 and CDR2 (germline): MGHRA, YSYEKL. The CDR3 is made up of 15 amino acids. Germline trimming cut 1 base from V and 2 bases from J; bases unmatched to any gene: 1. CDR3 residues: CASSQGGQGQETQYF. As DNA, the CDR3 is TGCGCCAGCAGCCAAGGGGGACAGGGGCAAGAGACCCAGTACTTC.

The chain links TRBV5-4 to TRBJ1-2; 8 nucleotides line up with TRBD1. The germline CDR1 and CDR2 sequences are SGHNT and YYREEE (reference sequence). V was clipped by 2 bases and J by 2 bases; unmatched bases: 8. The CDR3 contains 16 residues. CDR3 loop: CASSLPGTGHNYGYTF. DNA of the CDR3: TGTGCCAGCAGCTTACCCGGGACAGGACACAACTATGGCTACACCTTC.